This T cell receptor beta chain was sequenced during a study of tumor and adjacent non-tumor tissue in lung cancer. The study's findings and limits: Tumor tissue had significantly higher TCR diversity than normal lung.

Germline V gene lookup returns CDR1 DFQATT and CDR2 SNEGSKA (reference sequence). The CDR3 runs to 14 residues. Three rounds of nested PCR, following a modified ARM-PCR protocol, produced the TCRbeta library. TCRdb re-derived calls from the multiplex PCR reads in MiXCR, one entry per CDR3 protein. Of about 93,000 distinct CDR3 sequences in the sample, 67% are singletons; the top ten hold about 16%. On this clonotype: Its antigen is not known. One end of the junction fails to match germline, which may point to a read error.

The template was RNA from unsorted bulk tissue. Sequenced sample: lung tumor tissue. The chain couples TRBV20-1 to TRBJ2-3; possibly TRBD1 or TRBD2 for D (5 bases each). The receptor was derived from a man aged 60 to 69 with non-small cell lung cancer. CDR3 coding DNA: TGCAGTGCTATGGCCGGGACCCGTTCGGATACGCAATATTTT. Its translation is CSAMAGTRSDTQYF.